This paragraph covers one T cell receptor (beta chain) sequence. The data derive from a study of blood T cell repertoires in COVID-19. About the research overall: Both acute and convalescent COVID-19 samples were obtained from the United States, Italy and Spain.

Participants came from fewer than 25 US areas, aged roughly 18 to 95 years. The study assigned cohorts using participant-reported clinical history. Recovered status applied to Cohort 3 donors who had two consecutive negative PCRs. It also applied to those with clearance or with symptom resolution. Germline V gives CDR1 MNHEY, CDR2 SMNVEV (reference sequence). V lost 3 bases and J 8 bases, leaving 11 bases between the germline ends. This CDR3 spans 13 amino acids. Produced via immunoSEQ multiplex PCR; TCRdb's table is partial and in-frame only. The top ten clones hold approximately 20% of a sample with about 130,000 clones, 83% of them seen once.

The sequence derives from a young man who had recovered from COVID-19. Sequences were obtained from PBMCs or T cells enriched from blood (not recorded which). The chain has TRBV27 and TRBJ2-1; a weak D match, TRBD1 (6 bases). CDR3 sequence reads: CASSFSTGHEQFF. CDR3 in DNA: TGTGCCAGCAGTTTCTCGACAGGACATGAGCAGTTCTTC.